The present T cell receptor (beta chain) was sequenced within a study of OX40 agonist ivuxolimab in advanced cancers. In the study overall: Ivuxolimab is a fully human IgG2 antibody that activates OX40 (CD134). Having had anti-PD-1, anti-PD-L1 or anti-CTLA-4 therapy before was allowed, and about 42% had some. Notes on the study in general: Researchers did not establish what antigens the expanded peripheral T cells target.

Per germline, CDR1 MDHEN and CDR2 SYDVKM. Between the trimmed V and J ends, which lost 6 bases and 0 bases, there was a span of 17 bases. The CDR3 contains 17 residues. TCRdb's copy holds only in-frame clones and misses some; the assay was immunoSEQ multiplex PCR. Of 30,000 or so clones in the sample, approximately 79% were seen once. A note on this clone: Its specificity is unknown.

The chain carries TRBV28 and TRBJ1-4, with a tentative D call TRBD1 (6 bases). This TCR derives from an adult with an advanced solid tumor such as melanoma, head and neck, liver or kidney cancer. Material: CD4+ or CD8+ T cells sorted from blood, obtained in a trial of the OX40 agonist ivuxolimab. CDR3 loop: CASSSGRGSATNEKLFF. CDR3 sequence (DNA): TGTGCCAGCAGCTCAGGCAGGGGATCTGCAACTAATGAAAAACTGTTTTTT.